This entry concerns a single TCR beta chain. Its target antigen remains unknown. One base away there is no much larger clone; base qualities are not given. TRB sequencing used genomic DNA with the immunoSEQ assay at survey resolution or the hsTCRB kit. The authors processed their data as follows. The immunoSEQ software handled the initial read processing, while the LymphoSeq R package was used for the repertoire analyses. Clonality was computed as 1 minus normalized Shannon entropy; Gini coefficient was also calculated for each TRB dataset. Phenotypes of unsorted samples were inferred by mapping TRB sequences from sorted subsets of the recipient or donor onto the same recipient's unsorted samples. The source is immuneACCESS, and TCRdb retained only in-frame sequences with V and J called. Part of the clones is not carried over; for the studies checked, unresolved V genes explain less than half of this, and the remainder is unexplained. D and trimming come from the DNA, and the V and J calls and clone size come from that table. This sample has about 40,000 clones in its table, and less than 95% of those were observed once. Less than 2.5% of the sample belongs to the ten largest clones.

Reading the label with the study, this specimen's treatment or condition is: high-dose cyclophosphamide on days +3 and +4 as single-agent GVHD prophylaxis. PTCy patients received busulfan and fludarabine conditioning, a related or unrelated marrow graft, and cyclophosphamide on days +3 and +4. PTCy-treated patients were drawn from a prospective multi-institutional clinical trial. Peripheral blood and bone marrow mononuclear cells were isolated by Ficoll-Hypaque density centrifugation and were cryopreserved. Compared with germline, V lacks 6 bases and J lacks 5 bases; bases without a gene match: 12. The CDR3 contains 14 residues, cysteine and phenylalanine counted. Of all the DNA, just the CDR3 is kept, 42 bases in frame from base 1. The germline V gene sets CDR1 to SQVTM and CDR2 to ANQGSEA. The data were obtained in a study of T cells after posttransplantation cyclophosphamide (dated by TCRdb to about 2016). For context, the study as a whole: The study tracked T cell repertoire reconstitution by TRB sequencing after myeloablative bone marrow transplantation using posttransplantation cyclophosphamide as GVHD prophylaxis. Samples from about 37 PTCy-treated patients and about 17 related bone marrow donors of those patients were subjected to antigen receptor sequencing. Blood from every one of the approximately 37 PTCy patients who had 1-year posttransplant specimens underwent TRB sequencing. In 3 patients, TRB sequencing was also performed on up to 3 more blood samples taken 2 to 5.2 years after transplant, and in a handful of patients, pretransplant blood was also TRB-sequenced. TRA and TRB clonality were tightly correlated in several samples, so subsequent TCR analyses focused on TRB only. Public TRB sequences were searched against a database of over 3,000 sequences associated with responses to pathogens, tumor antigens, self-antigens and alloantigens. What the authors observed across the whole study: The TRB repertoires of T cells infiltrating skin or the GI tract showed only limited overlap with the TRB repertoires found in blood. Across around 48 patients, recipient CMV seropositivity and CMV reactivation were highly associated with TRB clonality; PTCy diversity was similar to CNI/methotrexate controls. Donor-recipient similarity was low at 1-2 months but increased during the first year, and donor CD8+ memory clones often dominated later blood repertoires.

This TCR came from a male patient aged 55 to 69 who received an allogeneic stem cell transplant from a related donor and was CMV-positive. Some T cells may be donor cells from the graft after a transplant. The sequence joins TRBV29-1 to TRBJ2-5, with 7 middle bases fitting TRBD1. This material consisted of PBMCs, taken around 63 days after allogeneic stem cell transplant with posttransplant cyclophosphamide. The CDR3 reads CSVAPGQLRETQYF. The sequenced DNA: TGCAGCGTCGCCCCGGGACAGCTAAGGGAGACCCAGTACTTC.